The present entry profiles one TCR beta chain with its context. The record originates from a study of blood T cell repertoires in COVID-19. CDR3 length: 13 amino acids. The germline V gene encodes CDR1 LGHNA and CDR2 YSLEER. V was clipped by 0 bases and J by 5 bases; unmatched bases: 0. Sequencing used immunoSEQ multiplex PCR; TCRdb keeps in-frame clones, though not all of them. The sample comprises about 150,000 clones, 80% of which are singletons, and approximately 0.5% rests with the top ten. The TCR comes from a man between 60 and 75 years old with acute or convalescent COVID-19. The sequenced sample consisted of peripheral blood. The V call is TRBV4-3, the J call TRBJ2-7, with 8 bases matching TRBD1. Here the CDR3 reads CASSQEDRDEQYF. CDR3 sequence (DNA): TGCGCCAGCAGCCAAGAGGACAGGGACGAGCAGTACTTC.